This TCR beta chain was sequenced during a study of preoperative IRX-2 immunotherapy in early breast cancer. Sequenced by immunoSEQ multiplex PCR; TCRdb stores in-frame clones only, minus some. The profile shows fewer than 40,000 clones, about 90% of them singletons. Trimming took 8 bases from V and 2 from J, leaving 16 bases between them. This CDR3 is built from 13 residues. Germline CDR1 is SQVTM and CDR2 is ANQGSEA. Stated treatment: preoperative locoregional IRX-2 cytokine immunotherapy. Patients received preoperative, locoregional IRX-2 cytokine immunotherapy in a phase Ib study. The source of this sequence is a human donor with breast cancer. The sample consisted of tumor tissue, taken after IRX-2 immunotherapy. This rearrangement joins TRBV29-1 to TRBJ2-7; the D call may be TRBD1 or TRBD2 (6 bases each). The CDR3 here is CSSRGENPYEQYF. The CDR3 region has the DNA TGCAGCAGTAGGGGGGAGAACCCCTACGAGCAGTACTTC.